This T cell receptor beta chain was sequenced during a study of PD-L1 blockade in urothelial cancer. Study-wide findings and caveats: For durable-benefit patients, tumor-associated blood clones expanded more at 3 weeks.

The sample's time point: pretreatment peripheral blood. CDR3 length: 12 residues. The germline CDR1 and CDR2 sequences are MNHEY and SVGAGI. The ends lost 6 bases at V and 10 bases at J; junction bases unmatched: 2. Here immunoSEQ multiplex PCR was the method, and the copy in TCRdb shows in-frame clones only, minus some. In the table there are some 66,000 clones, about 86% of which are singletons. Concerning this clone itself: What it recognizes is unknown.

This clonotype was sampled from a man aged 55-75 years with urothelial cancer. This chain links TRBV6-5 with TRBJ2-1; 11 nucleotides match TRBD2. The sequences come from PBMCs, collected around atezolizumab (anti-PD-L1) treatment. The CDR3: CASSRLAGEQFF. The CDR3 region has the DNA TGTGCCAGCAGCCGACTAGCGGGAGAGCAGTTCTTC.